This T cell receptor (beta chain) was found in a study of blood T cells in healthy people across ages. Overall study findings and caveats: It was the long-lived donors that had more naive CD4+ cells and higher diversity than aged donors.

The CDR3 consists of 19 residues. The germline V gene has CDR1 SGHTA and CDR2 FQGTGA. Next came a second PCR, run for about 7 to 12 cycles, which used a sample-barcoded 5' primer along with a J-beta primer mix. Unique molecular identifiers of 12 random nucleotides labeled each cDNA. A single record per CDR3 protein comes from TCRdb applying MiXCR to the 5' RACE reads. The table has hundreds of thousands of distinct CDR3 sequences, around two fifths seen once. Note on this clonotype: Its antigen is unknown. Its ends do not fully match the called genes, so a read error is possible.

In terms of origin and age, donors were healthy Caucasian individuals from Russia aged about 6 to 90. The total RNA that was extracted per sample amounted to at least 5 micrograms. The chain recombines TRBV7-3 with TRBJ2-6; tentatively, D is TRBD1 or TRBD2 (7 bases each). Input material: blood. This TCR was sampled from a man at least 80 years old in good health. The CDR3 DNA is TGTGCCAGCAGCATAACCTCTCTGGGAGGGGGCAGTGGGGCCAACGTCCTGACTTTC. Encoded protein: CASSITSLGGGSGANVLTF. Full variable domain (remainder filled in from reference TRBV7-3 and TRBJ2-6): GAGVSQTPSNKVTEKGKYVELRCDPISGHTALYWYRQSLGQGPEFLIYFQGTGAADDSGLPNDRFFAVRPEGSVSTLKIQRTERGDSAVYLCASSITSLGGGSGANVLTFGAGSRLTVL.